The clone carrying this TCR beta chain has a single count. Its antigen is undetermined. The data stem from a study of cytotoxic CD8 clonotypes in ibrutinib-treated CLL. Study-wide results and limits: Baseline levels were approached again at progression, after clonality had risen at ibrutinib response.

J was trimmed by 4 bases and V by 6 bases; bases with no gene match: 11. The CDR3 is 16 residues long. The V gene's germline CDR1 is LGHNA and CDR2 YSLEER. This table comes from immunoSEQ multiplex PCR, and its TCRdb copy is limited to in-frame clones, with some not included. The sample lists roughly 180,000 clones; around 70% were seen once. The input for sequencing was PBMCs, taken after 24 months of ibrutinib treatment. The clonotype was recovered from a human donor with chronic lymphocytic leukemia. The chain uses TRBV4-3 and TRBJ2-1, with 8 bases identical to TRBD2. The chain's CDR3 is CASSRSSGGQYNEQFF. The DNA for the CDR3 is TGCGCCAGCAGTCGGTCGTCGGGAGGGCAATACAATGAGCAGTTCTTC.